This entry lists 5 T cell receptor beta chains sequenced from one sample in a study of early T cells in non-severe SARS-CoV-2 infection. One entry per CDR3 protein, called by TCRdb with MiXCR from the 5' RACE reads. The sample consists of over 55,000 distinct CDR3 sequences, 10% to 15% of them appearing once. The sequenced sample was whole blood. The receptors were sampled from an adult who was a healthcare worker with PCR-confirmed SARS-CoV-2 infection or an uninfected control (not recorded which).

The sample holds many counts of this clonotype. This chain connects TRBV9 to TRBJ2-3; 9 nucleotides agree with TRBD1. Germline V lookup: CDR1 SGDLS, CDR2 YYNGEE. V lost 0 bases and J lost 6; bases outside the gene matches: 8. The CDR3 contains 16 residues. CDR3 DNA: TGTGCCAGCAGCGTAGAGCATGGGACAGGGTACGATACGCAGTATTTT. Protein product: CASSVEHGTGYDTQYF.

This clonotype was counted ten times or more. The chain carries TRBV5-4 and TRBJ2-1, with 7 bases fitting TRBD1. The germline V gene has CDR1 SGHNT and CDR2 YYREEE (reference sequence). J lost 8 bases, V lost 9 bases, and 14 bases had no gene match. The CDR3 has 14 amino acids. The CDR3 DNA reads TGTGCCACCCAAGGGGCAGGGGGAAACCATGAGCAGTTCTTC. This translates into CATQGAGGNHEQFF.

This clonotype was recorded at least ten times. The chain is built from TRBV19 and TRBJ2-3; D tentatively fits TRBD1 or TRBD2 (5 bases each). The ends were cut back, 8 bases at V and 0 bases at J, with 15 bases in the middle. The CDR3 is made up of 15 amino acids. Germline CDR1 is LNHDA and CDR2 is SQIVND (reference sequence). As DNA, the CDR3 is TGTGCCAGTTGGGGACGTTCTTCTAGCACAGATACGCAGTATTTT. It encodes CASWGRSSSTDTQYF. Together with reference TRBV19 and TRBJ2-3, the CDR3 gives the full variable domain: DGGITQSPKYLFRKEGQNVTLSCEQNLNHDAMYWYRQDPGQGLRLIYYSQIVNDFQKGDIAEGYSVSREKKESFPLTVTSAQKNPTAFYLCASWGRSSSTDTQYFGPGTRLTVL.

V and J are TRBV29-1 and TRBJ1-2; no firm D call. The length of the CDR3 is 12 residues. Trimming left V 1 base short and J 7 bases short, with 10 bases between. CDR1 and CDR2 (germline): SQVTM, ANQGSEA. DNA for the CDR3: TGCAGCGTTGAAGGCGCCGGGTCTGGCTACACCTTC. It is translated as CSVEGAGSGYTF.

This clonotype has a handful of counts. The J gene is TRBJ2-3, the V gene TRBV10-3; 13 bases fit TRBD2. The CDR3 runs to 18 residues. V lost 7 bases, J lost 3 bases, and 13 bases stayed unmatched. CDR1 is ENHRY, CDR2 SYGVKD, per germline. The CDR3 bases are TGTGCCATCAAAGGGACTAGCGGGGAACGGGGGACAACAGATACGCAGTATTTT. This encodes CAIKGTSGERGTTDTQYF.